Listed here are 24 T cell receptor beta chains from one sample, sequenced in a study of blood T cell repertoires in COVID-19. The repertoire was sequenced with immunoSEQ multiplex PCR; TCRdb's copy has only in-frame clones and lacks some. In the table there are roughly 74,000 clones, roughly four fifths of which are singletons. The specimen sequenced was peripheral blood. These receptors came from a man in his 70s with acute or convalescent COVID-19.

This rearrangement joins TRBV6-5 to TRBJ2-6; maybe TRBD1 (6 bases). V was trimmed by 7 bases and J by 2 bases, leaving 9 bases between them. The length of the CDR3 is 14 residues. In germline, CDR1 is MNHEY, CDR2 SVGAGI. This CDR3 is CASKGVAGANVLTF. CDR3 DNA sequence: TGTGCCAGCAAGGGGGTGGCTGGGGCCAACGTCCTGACTTTC.

The V and J genes are TRBV9 and TRBJ2-1; D unresolved. In germline, CDR1 is SGDLS, CDR2 YYNGEE. V shed 3 bases and J shed 5 bases, with 12 bases lying between them. The CDR3 is 14 residues long. The CDR3 spells CASSAEVFNNEQFF. The CDR3 nucleotides read TGTGCCAGCAGCGCAGAGGTCTTCAACAATGAGCAGTTCTTC.

The chain recombines TRBV7-3 with TRBJ2-1; maybe TRBD2 (5 bases). V lost 6 bases to trimming and J lost 3 bases, with 12 bases between them. Germline loops: CDR1 SGHTA, CDR2 FQGTGA. This CDR3 comprises 14 residues. The CDR3 DNA sequence: TGTGCCAGCAGTCGGGGTTTCTTCTACAATGAGCAGTTCTTC. It codes for CASSRGFFYNEQFF.

J is TRBJ1-5 and V is TRBV19, with a possible D match to TRBD1 (5 bases). Germline V gene lookup returns CDR1 LNHDA and CDR2 SQIVND (reference sequence). The CDR3 loop spans 16 amino acids. The germline V and J ends were trimmed by 2 bases and 4 bases, with 15 bases remaining between them. The CDR3 DNA reads TGTGCCAGTAGTATAACCCCCAGGGCGGGAAATCAGCCCCAGCATTTT. This translates into CASSITPRAGNQPQHF. The whole variable domain, remainder taken from reference TRBV19 and TRBJ1-5, is DGGITQSPKYLFRKEGQNVTLSCEQNLNHDAMYWYRQDPGQGLRLIYYSQIVNDFQKGDIAEGYSVSREKKESFPLTVTSAQKNPTAFYLCASSITPRAGNQPQHFGDGTRLSIL.

This chain connects TRBV19 to TRBJ2-1; no clear D gene. Per germline, CDR1 LNHDA and CDR2 SQIVND (reference sequence). The CDR3 spans 12 residues. Trimming stripped 7 bases from V and 4 bases from J, with 8 bases between. CDR3 coding DNA: TGTGCCAGTATGACTCCGTACAATGAGCAGTTCTTC. Amino acid sequence: CASMTPYNEQFF.

This chain joins TRBV10-3 and TRBJ2-7; 9 bases are shared with TRBD1. After removal of 3 bases from V and 2 bases from J, the junction contained 11 bases not matched to a gene. Germline CDR1 reads ENHRY; CDR2 reads SYGVKD. CDR3 length: 17 amino acids. CDR3 sequence: CAISEGGQGHFPYEQYF. The CDR3 coding sequence is TGTGCCATCAGTGAAGGGGGACAGGGACACTTCCCCTACGAGCAGTACTTC.

The V gene is TRBV5-1, the J gene TRBJ2-5; the D is unclear. This CDR3 spans 14 amino acids. Per germline, CDR1 SGHRS and CDR2 YFSETQ. V was trimmed by 2 bases and J by 0 bases, leaving 8 bases between them. The CDR3 sequence: CASSLITDQETQYF. CDR3 bases: TGCGCCAGCAGCTTAATAACGGACCAAGAGACCCAGTACTTC.

The chain recombines TRBV3-1 (or the pseudogene TRBV3-2) with TRBJ1-1; 7 nucleotides align to TRBD1. The CDR3 consists of 14 residues. Germline CDR1 is LGHDT and CDR2 is YNNKEL (reference sequence). V trimming: 1 base; J trimming: 5 bases; junction bases outside the gene matches: 4. The CDR3 sequence is CASSQGGRGTEAFF. In DNA, the CDR3 is TGTGCCAGCAGCCAAGGCGGCAGGGGGACTGAAGCTTTCTTT.

In this sample, this clone turned up once. CDR3 sequence reads: CASSPPGAGSGPYEQYF. The CDR3 region has the DNA TGTGCCAGCTCACCGCCTGGAGCGGGATCAGGTCCCTACGAGCAGTACTTC. V gene TRBV18 combines with J gene TRBJ2-7; 7 bases are shared with TRBD2. This CDR3 is 17 amino acids long. CDR1 KGHSH and CDR2 LQKENI come from the germline V gene. With 3 bases clipped from V and 2 bases from J, the junction kept 13 bases outside the gene matches. Supplemented by reference TRBV18 and TRBJ2-7, the full variable domain reads NAGVMQNPRHLVRRRGQEARLRCSPMKGHSHVYWYRQLPEEGLKFMVYLQKENIIDESGMPKERFSAEFPKEGPSILRIQQVVRGDSAAYFCASSPPGAGSGPYEQYFGPGTRLTVT.

This clone occurred once. The junction differs from germline at one of its ends, possibly a read error. The chain uses TRBV5-6 and TRBJ2-2; either TRBD1 or TRBD2 may fit D (6 bases each). CDR1 is SGHDT and CDR2 is YYEEEE in the germline V gene. The CDR3 sequence is 15 residues long. Here the CDR3 reads CASSLGGLVTGELFF. The CDR3 DNA is TGTGCCAGCAGTTTGGGGGGCTTGGTTACCGGGGAGCTGTTTTTT.

The chain employs TRBV6-5 and TRBJ1-5; 9 bases align to TRBD1. V was clipped by 6 bases and J by 6 bases; unmatched bases: 6. Germline assignment: CDR1 MNHEY and CDR2 SVGAGI. The CDR3 contains 14 residues. This CDR3 reads CASRFGQGSQPQHF. DNA of the CDR3: TGTGCCAGCAGGTTCGGACAGGGGAGTCAGCCCCAGCATTTT.

The chain combines TRBV2 with TRBJ2-3; D ambiguous. The CDR3 has 12 residues. The germline V gene has CDR1 SNHLY and CDR2 FYNNEI. V lost 5 bases and J lost 0, with 3 bases in between. The CDR3 DNA reads TGTGCCAGCAGTCCTAGCACAGATACGCAGTATTTT. Translated: CASSPSTDTQYF.

The sample holds many counts of this clone. This chain uses TRBV2 with TRBJ1-3; D unclear. The germline gives CDR1 SNHLY, CDR2 FYNNEI. The CDR3 is made up of 14 amino acids. V was clipped by 7 bases and J by 2 bases, with 12 bases between them. CDR3: CASTHPGAGNTIYF. The CDR3, as DNA: TGTGCCAGCACCCACCCAGGCGCTGGAAACACCATATATTTT.

The genes are TRBV7-9 and TRBJ1-1, with 8 bases aligning to TRBD1. The germline V gene has CDR1 SEHNR and CDR2 FQNEAQ (reference sequence). The CDR3 contains 15 residues. V was clipped by 3 bases and J by 2 bases; unmatched bases: 5. The DNA of the CDR3 is TGTGCCAGCAGCTTGGAGGACAGGGTTAACACTGAAGCTTTCTTT. This encodes CASSLEDRVNTEAFF. Together with reference TRBV7-9 and TRBJ1-1, the CDR3 gives the full variable domain: DTGVSQNPRHKITKRGQNVTFRCDPISEHNRLYWYRQTLGQGPEFLTYFQNEAQLEKSRLLSDRFSAERPKGSFSTLEIQRTEQGDSAMYLCASSLEDRVNTEAFFGQGTRLTVV.

This rearrangement joins TRBV7-9 to TRBJ2-2; a possible D gene is TRBD1 (6 bases). The CDR3 has 15 residues. Trimming cost V 5 bases and J 3 bases, with 13 bases left between them. The V gene's germline CDR1 is SEHNR and CDR2 FQNEAQ (reference sequence). The CDR3 DNA reads as TGTGCCAGCAGCCCTGAGACAGGATACACCGGGGAGCTGTTTTTT. Its translation: CASSPETGYTGELFF.

Written as DNA, the CDR3 is TGTGCCATCAGACCCGACATGAACACTGAAGCTTTCTTT. Translating it yields CAIRPDMNTEAFF. This chain uses TRBV10-3 with TRBJ1-1; D is unclear. This CDR3 contains 13 residues. The V gene lost 6 bases and the J gene lost 0 bases, with 8 bases spanning the gap. Germline-derived CDR1 and CDR2 are ENHRY and SYGVKD.

V and J are TRBV7-3 and TRBJ2-7, with a weak D call TRBD1 (5 bases). Germline CDR1 SGHTA, CDR2 FQGTGA. Between the trimmed V and J ends, which lost 1 base and 3 bases, there was a span of 13 bases. CDR3 length: 15 residues. The CDR3 nucleotides read TGTGCCAGCAGCTTAATGGGCAGGGCGGACTACGAGCAGTACTTC. Encoded protein: CASSLMGRADYEQYF.

On this clone: Other DNA sequences of this sample code for an identical CDR3. J is TRBJ1-4 and V is TRBV5-4, with 12 bases identical to TRBD1. This CDR3 has 15 residues. Unmatched junction bases numbered 2, after V lost 0 bases and J lost 8 bases. CDR1 SGHNT and CDR2 YYREEE come from the germline V gene (reference sequence). CDR3 DNA sequence: TGTGCCAGCAGCTTGGGGGGGACAGGGGGCGAAAAACTGTTTTTT. This translates into CASSLGGTGGEKLFF.

A few counts support this clone. The gene calls are TRBV11-1 and TRBJ2-1; 9 bases are shared with TRBD2. Germline CDR1 and CDR2: SGHAT and FQDESV (reference sequence). Trimming cost V 7 bases and J 8 bases; bases outside gene matches: 15. The CDR3 sequence is 16 residues long. The CDR3 DNA reads TGTGCCAGCACCCAAGCGGGGGCGGGGGGGCGGCATGAGCAGTTCTTC. As protein: CASTQAGAGGRHEQFF.

The gene calls are TRBV3-1 (or the pseudogene TRBV3-2) and TRBJ1-2, with D perhaps matching TRBD1 (5 bases). Germline V gene data show CDR1 as LGHDT and CDR2 as YNNKEL (reference sequence). This CDR3 contains 17 residues. Trimming took 0 bases from V and 2 from J, leaving 16 bases between them. The CDR3 coding sequence is TGTGCCAGCAGCCAAGAAACGCGGGGCTTGGTGAACTATGGCTACACCTTC. Protein sequence: CASSQETRGLVNYGYTF.

The chain joins TRBV3-1 (or the pseudogene TRBV3-2) to TRBJ1-1, with TRBD1 identical over 8 bases. This CDR3 comprises 14 residues. Germline-derived CDR1 and CDR2 are LGHDT and YNNKEL (reference sequence). The V segment lost 5 bases and the J segment 4 bases; nucleotides outside the gene matches: 6. For the CDR3, the DNA is TGTGCCAGCAGCGCCGGACAGGGACGCACTGAAGCTTTCTTT. Translating it yields CASSAGQGRTEAFF.

The rearrangement links TRBV3-1 (or the pseudogene TRBV3-2) to TRBJ2-4; 8 positions agree with TRBD1. The germline CDR1 and CDR2 sequences are LGHDT and YNNKEL (reference sequence). The V and J ends lost 4 bases and 5 bases, in that order; junction bases with no gene match: 7. This CDR3 comprises 15 residues. The CDR3 nucleotides are TGTGCCAGCAGCCTCTCCGCAGGGGGCCAAAACATTCAGTACTTC. This translates into CASSLSAGGQNIQYF.

The table lists this clone with a count of one. The chain has TRBV6-5 and TRBJ1-3; 10 bases map to TRBD1. V lost 10 bases and J lost 7; bases outside the gene matches: 7. The V gene's germline CDR1 is MNHEY and CDR2 SVGAGI. The CDR3 has 13 amino acids. The CDR3 is CATGQGRGNTIYF. The DNA for the CDR3 is TGTGCCACGGGACAGGGGCGAGGGAACACCATATATTTT.

This clone was recorded once. This rearrangement joins TRBV11-2 to TRBJ2-2, with D possibly being TRBD1 (7 bases). CDR1 and CDR2 from the germline V gene are SGHAT and FQNNGV. V was shortened by 0 bases and J by 5 bases, with 16 bases between the two germline ends. The CDR3 runs to 17 residues. The CDR3 is CASSLDIQGGKTGELFF. CDR3 nucleotides: TGTGCCAGCAGCTTAGACATTCAGGGGGGAAAAACCGGGGAGCTGTTTTTT.